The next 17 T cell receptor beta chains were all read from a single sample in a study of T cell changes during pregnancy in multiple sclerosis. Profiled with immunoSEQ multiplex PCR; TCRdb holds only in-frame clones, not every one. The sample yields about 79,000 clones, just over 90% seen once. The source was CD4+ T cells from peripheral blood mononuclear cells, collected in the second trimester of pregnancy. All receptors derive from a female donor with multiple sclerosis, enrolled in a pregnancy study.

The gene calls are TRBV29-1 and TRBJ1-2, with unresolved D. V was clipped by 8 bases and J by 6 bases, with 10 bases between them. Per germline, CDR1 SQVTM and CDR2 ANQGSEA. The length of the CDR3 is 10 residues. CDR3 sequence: CSTGNDGYTF. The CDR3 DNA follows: TGCAGCACGGGAAACGATGGCTACACCTTC.

CDR3: CATSREQGNADTQYF. The CDR3 nucleotides read TGTGCCACCAGCAGAGAACAGGGGAATGCAGATACGCAGTATTTT. The chain carries TRBV15 and TRBJ2-3, with 7 bases fitting TRBD1. Germline V gene sequence: CDR1 LNHNV, CDR2 YYDKDF (reference sequence). The J segment lost 4 bases and the V segment lost 0 bases, leaving 4 bases of the junction unmatched. This CDR3 region has 15 residues. Drawing the rest from reference TRBV15 and TRBJ2-3, the complete variable domain is DAMVIQNPRYQVTQFGKPVTLSCSQTLNHNVMYWYQQKSSQAPKLLFHYYDKDFNNEADTPDNFQSRRPNTSFCFLDIRSPGLGDTAMYLCATSREQGNADTQYFGPGTRLTVL.

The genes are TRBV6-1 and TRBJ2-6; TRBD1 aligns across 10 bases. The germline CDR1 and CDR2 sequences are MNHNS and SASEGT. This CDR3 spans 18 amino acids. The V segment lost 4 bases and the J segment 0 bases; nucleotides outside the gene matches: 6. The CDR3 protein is CASSGSGQGYSGANVLTF. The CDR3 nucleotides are TGTGCCAGCAGTGGTTCGGGACAGGGGTACTCTGGGGCCAACGTCCTGACTTTC.

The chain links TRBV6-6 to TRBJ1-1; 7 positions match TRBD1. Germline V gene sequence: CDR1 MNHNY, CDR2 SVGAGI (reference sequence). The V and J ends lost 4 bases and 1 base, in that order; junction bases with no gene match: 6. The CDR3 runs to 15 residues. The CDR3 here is CASSSIRDRNTEAFF. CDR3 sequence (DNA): TGTGCCAGCAGTTCGATCCGGGACAGGAACACTGAAGCTTTCTTT.

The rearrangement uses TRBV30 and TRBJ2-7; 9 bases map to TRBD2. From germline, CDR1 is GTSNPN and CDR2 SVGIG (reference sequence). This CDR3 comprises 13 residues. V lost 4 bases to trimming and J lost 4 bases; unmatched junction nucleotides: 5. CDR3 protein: CAWTTSGRYEQYF. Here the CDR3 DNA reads TGTGCCTGGACTACTAGCGGGCGTTACGAGCAGTACTTC.

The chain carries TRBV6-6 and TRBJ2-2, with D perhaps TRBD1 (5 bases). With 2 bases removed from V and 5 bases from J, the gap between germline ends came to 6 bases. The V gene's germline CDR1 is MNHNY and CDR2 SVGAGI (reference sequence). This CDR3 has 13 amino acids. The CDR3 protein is CASSYDRTGELFF. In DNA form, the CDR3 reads TGTGCCAGCAGTTACGACAGAACCGGGGAGCTGTTTTTT.

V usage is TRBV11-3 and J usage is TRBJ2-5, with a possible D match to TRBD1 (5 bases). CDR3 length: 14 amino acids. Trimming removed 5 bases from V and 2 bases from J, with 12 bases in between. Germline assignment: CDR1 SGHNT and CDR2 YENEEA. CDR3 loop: CASSRTAGQETQYF. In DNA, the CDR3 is TGTGCCAGCAGCCGGACCGCAGGGCAAGAGACCCAGTACTTC.

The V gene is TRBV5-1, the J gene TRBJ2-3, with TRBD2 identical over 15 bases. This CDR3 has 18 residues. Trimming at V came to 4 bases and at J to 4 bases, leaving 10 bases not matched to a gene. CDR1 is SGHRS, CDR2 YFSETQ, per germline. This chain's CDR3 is CASSPGLAGGPGADTQYF. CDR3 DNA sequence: TGCGCCAGCAGCCCCGGACTAGCGGGAGGGCCGGGGGCAGATACGCAGTATTTT.

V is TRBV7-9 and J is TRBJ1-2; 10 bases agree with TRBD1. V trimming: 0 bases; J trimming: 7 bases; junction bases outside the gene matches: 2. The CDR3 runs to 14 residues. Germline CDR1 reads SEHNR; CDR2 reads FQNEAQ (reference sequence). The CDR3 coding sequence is TGTGCCAGCAGCTTAGCAGGACAGGGGGGTGGCTACACCTTC. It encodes CASSLAGQGGGYTF.

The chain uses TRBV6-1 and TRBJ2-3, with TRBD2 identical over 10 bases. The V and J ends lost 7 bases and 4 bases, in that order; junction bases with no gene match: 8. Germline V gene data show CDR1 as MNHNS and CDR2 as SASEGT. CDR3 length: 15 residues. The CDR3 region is CASIPTAGGADTQYF. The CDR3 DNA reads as TGTGCCAGCATACCTACAGCGGGAGGGGCAGATACGCAGTATTTT.

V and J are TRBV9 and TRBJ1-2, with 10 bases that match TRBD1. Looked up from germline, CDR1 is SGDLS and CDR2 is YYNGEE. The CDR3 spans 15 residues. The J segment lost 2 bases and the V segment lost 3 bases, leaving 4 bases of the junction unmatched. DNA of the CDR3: TGTGCCAGCAGCGCCCGGGACAGGGGAAACTATGGCTACACCTTC. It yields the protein CASSARDRGNYGYTF.

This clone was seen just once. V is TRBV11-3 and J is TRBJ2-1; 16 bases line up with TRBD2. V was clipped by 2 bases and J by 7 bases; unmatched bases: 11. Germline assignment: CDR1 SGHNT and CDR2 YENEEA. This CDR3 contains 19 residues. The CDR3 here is CASSLRSGTSGRAGNEQFF. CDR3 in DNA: TGTGCCAGCAGCTTAAGATCCGGGACTAGCGGGAGGGCGGGAAATGAGCAGTTCTTC.

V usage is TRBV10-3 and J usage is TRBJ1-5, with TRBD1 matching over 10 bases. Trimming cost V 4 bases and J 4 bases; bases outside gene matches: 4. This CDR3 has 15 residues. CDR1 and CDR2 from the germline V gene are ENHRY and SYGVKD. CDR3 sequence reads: CAISAGQGSNQPQHF. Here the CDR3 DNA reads TGTGCCATCAGTGCGGGACAGGGGTCGAATCAGCCCCAGCATTTT.

For the CDR3, the DNA is TGTGCCATCAGGCGGGACCCTGAAACGAACGAGCAGTACTTC. Its protein product is CAIRRDPETNEQYF. V usage is TRBV10-3 and J usage is TRBJ2-7; tentative D call: TRBD2 (6 bases). Trimming took off 6 bases at V and 5 bases at J, with 17 bases between the two ends. CDR1 is ENHRY, CDR2 SYGVKD, per germline. The CDR3 consists of 14 residues.

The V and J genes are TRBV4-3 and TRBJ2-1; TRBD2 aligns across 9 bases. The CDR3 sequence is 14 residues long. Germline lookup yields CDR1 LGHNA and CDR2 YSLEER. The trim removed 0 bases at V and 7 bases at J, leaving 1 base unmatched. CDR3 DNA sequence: TGCGCCAGCAGCCAAGACGGACTAGCGAATGAGCAGTTCTTC. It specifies CASSQDGLANEQFF.

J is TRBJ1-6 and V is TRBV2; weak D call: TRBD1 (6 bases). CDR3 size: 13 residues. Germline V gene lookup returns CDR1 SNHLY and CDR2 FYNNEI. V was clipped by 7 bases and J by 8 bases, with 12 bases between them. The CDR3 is CASKIQGYSPLHF. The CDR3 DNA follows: TGTGCCAGCAAAATACAGGGTTATTCACCCCTCCACTTT.

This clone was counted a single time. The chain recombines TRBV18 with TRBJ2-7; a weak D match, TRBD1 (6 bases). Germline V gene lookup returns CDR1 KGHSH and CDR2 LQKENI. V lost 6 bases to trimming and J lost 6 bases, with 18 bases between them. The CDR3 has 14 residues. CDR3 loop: CASSTGTEPFEQYF. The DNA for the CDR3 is TGTGCCAGCTCTACAGGGACGGAGCCCTTCGAGCAGTACTTC.